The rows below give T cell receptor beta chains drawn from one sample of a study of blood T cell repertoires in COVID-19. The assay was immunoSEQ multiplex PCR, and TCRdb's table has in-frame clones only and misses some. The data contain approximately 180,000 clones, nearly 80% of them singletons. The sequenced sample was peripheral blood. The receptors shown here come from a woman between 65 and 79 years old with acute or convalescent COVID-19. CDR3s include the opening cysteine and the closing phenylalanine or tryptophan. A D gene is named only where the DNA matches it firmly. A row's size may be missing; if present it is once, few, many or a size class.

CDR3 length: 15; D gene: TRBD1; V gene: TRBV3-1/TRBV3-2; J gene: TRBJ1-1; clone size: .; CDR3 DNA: TGTGCCAGCAGCCGAGGGGACAGGTCGCGCACTGAAGCTTTCTTT; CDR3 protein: CASSRGDRSRTEAFF
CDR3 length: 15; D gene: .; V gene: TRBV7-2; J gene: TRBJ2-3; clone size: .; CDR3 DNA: TGTGCCAGCAGCTTAGCCCCAGCGAACACAGATACGCAGTATTTT; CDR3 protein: CASSLAPANTDTQYF
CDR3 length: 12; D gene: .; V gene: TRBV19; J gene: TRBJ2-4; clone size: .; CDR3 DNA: TGTGCCAGTAGTATGGGGCAGGCCATTCAGTACTTC; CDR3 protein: CASSMGQAIQYF
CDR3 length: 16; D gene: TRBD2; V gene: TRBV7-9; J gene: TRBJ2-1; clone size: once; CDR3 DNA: TGTGCCAGCAGCTTAGTAGTGACTAGCGATTACAATGAGCAGTTCTTC; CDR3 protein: CASSLVVTSDYNEQFF
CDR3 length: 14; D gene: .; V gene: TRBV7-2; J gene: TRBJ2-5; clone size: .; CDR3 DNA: TGTGCCAGCAGCTCGAACAGCTACCAAGAGACCCAGTACTTC; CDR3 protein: CASSSNSYQETQYF
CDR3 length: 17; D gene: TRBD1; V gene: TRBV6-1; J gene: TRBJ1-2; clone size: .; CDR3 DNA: TGTGCCAGCAGTGTATCCGGGACAGGTTTGGCGGGGTATGGCTACACCTTC; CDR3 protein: CASSVSGTGLAGYGYTF
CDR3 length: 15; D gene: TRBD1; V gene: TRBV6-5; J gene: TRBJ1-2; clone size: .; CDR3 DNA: TGTGCCAGCAGTTCAGGGGGCGTAACTGACTATGGCTACACCTTC; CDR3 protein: CASSSGGVTDYGYTF
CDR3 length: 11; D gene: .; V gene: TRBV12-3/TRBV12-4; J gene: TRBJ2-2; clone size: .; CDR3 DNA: TGTGCCAGCAGGGAGAACGGGGAGCTGTTTTTT; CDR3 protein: CASRENGELFF
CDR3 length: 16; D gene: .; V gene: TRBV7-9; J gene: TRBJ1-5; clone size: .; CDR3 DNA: TGTGCCAGCAGTAAGCAGGTTGTGGTCTTCAATCAGCCCCAGCATTTT; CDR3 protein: CASSKQVVVFNQPQHF
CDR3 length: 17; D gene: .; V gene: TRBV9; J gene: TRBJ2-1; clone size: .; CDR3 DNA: TGTGCCAGCAGCGCGAGAGGAGGGGGAGGGCCCTACAATGAGCAGTTCTTC; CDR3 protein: CASSARGGGGPYNEQFF
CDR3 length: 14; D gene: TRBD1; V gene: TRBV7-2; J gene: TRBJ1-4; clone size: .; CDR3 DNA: TGTGCCAGCAGCCAGACAGGGTTTAATGAAAAACTGTTTTTT; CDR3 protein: CASSQTGFNEKLFF
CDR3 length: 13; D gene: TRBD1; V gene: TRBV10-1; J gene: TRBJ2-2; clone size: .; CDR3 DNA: TGCGCCAGCGGGACAGGGTCCACCGGGGAGCTGTTTTTT; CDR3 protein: CASGTGSTGELFF
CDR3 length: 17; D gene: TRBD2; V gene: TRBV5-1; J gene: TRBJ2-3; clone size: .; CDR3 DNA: TGCGCCAGCAGCGCAAAAGCGGGAGGGCCGGGCACAGATACGCAGTATTTT; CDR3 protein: CASSAKAGGPGTDTQYF
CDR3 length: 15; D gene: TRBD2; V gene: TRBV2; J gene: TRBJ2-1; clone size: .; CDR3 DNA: TGTGCCAGCGGATTAGCGGGAGGGCCGGTAAATGAGCAGTTCTTC; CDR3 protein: CASGLAGGPVNEQFF
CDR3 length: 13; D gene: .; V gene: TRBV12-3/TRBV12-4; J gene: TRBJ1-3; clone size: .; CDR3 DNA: TGTGCCAGCAGTTTCAACGACATCGGCACCATATATTTT; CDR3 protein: CASSFNDIGTIYF
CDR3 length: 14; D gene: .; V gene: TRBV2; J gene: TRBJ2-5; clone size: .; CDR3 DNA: TGTGCCAGCACCGCCCGACGGGTCGGGGAGACCCAGTACTTC; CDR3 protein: CASTARRVGETQYF
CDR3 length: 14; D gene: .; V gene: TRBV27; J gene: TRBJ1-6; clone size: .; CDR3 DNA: TGTGCCAGCACTTTCAGTGACAGTTCTTCACCCCTCCACTTT; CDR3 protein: CASTFSDSSSPLHF
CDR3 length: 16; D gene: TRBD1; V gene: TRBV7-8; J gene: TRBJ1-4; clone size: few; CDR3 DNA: TGTGCCAGCAGCTTAGGACGGGGACAGGCGCATCAAAAACTGTTTTTT; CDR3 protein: CASSLGRGQAHQKLFF
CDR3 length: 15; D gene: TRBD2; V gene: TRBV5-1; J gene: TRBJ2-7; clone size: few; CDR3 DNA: TGCGCCAGCAGCTTGGGACTAGCGGGAGCGGACGAGCAGTACTTC; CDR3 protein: CASSLGLAGADEQYF
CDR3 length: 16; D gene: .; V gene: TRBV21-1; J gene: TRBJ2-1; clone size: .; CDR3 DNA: TGTGCCAGCAGCAAAGGTAGGCTAGCGGGAGCCGGTGAGCAGTTCTTC; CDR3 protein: CASSKGRLAGAGEQFF